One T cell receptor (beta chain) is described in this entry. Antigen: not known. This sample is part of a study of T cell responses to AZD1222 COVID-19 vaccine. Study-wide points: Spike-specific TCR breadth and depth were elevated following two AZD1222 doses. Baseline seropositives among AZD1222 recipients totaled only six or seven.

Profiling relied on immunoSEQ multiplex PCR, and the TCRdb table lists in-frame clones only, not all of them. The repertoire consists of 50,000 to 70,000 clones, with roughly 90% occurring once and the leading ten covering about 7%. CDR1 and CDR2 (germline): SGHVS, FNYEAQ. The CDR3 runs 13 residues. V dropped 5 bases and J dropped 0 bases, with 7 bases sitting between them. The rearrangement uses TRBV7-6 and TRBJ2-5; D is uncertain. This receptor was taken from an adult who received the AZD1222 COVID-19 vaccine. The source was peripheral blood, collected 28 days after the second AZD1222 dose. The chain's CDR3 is CASSLENQETQYF. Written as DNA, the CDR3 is TGTGCCAGCAGCCTGGAGAACCAAGAGACCCAGTACTTC.